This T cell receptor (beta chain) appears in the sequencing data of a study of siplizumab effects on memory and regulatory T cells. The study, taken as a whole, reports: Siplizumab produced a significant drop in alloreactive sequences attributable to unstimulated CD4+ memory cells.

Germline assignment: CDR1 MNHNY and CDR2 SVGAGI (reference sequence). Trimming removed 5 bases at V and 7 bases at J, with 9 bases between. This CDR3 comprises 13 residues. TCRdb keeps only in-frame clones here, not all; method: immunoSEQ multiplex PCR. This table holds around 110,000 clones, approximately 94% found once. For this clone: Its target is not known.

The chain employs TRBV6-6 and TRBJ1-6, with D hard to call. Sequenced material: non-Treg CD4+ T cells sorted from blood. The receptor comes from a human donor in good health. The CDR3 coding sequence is TGTGCCAGCAGTCTCGCGGTGAATTCACCCCTCCACTTT. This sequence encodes CASSLAVNSPLHF.